These 16 T cell receptor beta chains were all obtained from the same sample, sequenced in a study of blood T cell repertoires in COVID-19. TCRdb's copy holds only in-frame clones and misses some; the assay was immunoSEQ multiplex PCR. The table shows some 300,000 clones, with roughly 87% occurring only once. Sequencing was done on a sample of PBMCs or T cells enriched from blood (not recorded which). The receptor source for this set is a woman aged 25 to 39 who had recovered from COVID-19.

The gene calls are TRBV10-1 and TRBJ1-6; D is possibly TRBD1 (6 bases). The ends were cut back, 0 bases at V and 7 bases at J, with 7 bases in the middle. Germline CDR1 reads WNHNN; CDR2 reads SYGVQD (reference sequence). This CDR3 is 14 amino acids long. CDR3 loop: CASSESGANSPLHF. As DNA, the CDR3 is TGCGCCAGCAGTGAGTCGGGGGCAAATTCACCCCTCCACTTT.

CDR3 nucleotide sequence: TGTGCCAGCAGCTCATTAGCGGGGGGGCCCCTGGGTGAGCAGTTCTTC. This codes for CASSSLAGGPLGEQFF. J is TRBJ2-1 and V is TRBV7-7, with TRBD2 identical over 11 bases. The CDR3 has 16 residues. The germline V gene encodes CDR1 SSHAT and CDR2 FNYEAQ (reference sequence). Germline trimming cut 4 bases from V and 9 bases from J; bases unmatched to any gene: 11.

V and J are TRBV5-1 and TRBJ1-1, with D perhaps TRBD1 (5 bases). Germline CDR1 is SGHRS and CDR2 is YFSETQ. The CDR3 loop spans 20 amino acids. Trimming pared 7 bases from V and 0 bases from J, leaving 31 bases between. CDR3 coding DNA: TGCGCCAGCTTCACCCCTGCAGGGCATAACCCTAAGGCGATGAACACTGAAGCTTTCTTT. Its protein product is CASFTPAGHNPKAMNTEAFF.

The chain uses TRBV25-1 and TRBJ2-3, with D perhaps TRBD1 (6 bases). Trimming left V 5 bases short and J 10 bases short, with 10 bases between. This CDR3 is built from 11 residues. The germline V gene has CDR1 MGHDK and CDR2 SYGVNS. The CDR3 loop reads CASSWAGAQYF. In DNA, the CDR3 is TGTGCCAGCAGTTGGGCAGGGGCGCAGTATTTT.

V usage is TRBV9 and J usage is TRBJ2-3; D not certain. Germline V CDR1 and CDR2: SGDLS, YYNGEE. Trimming shortened V by 0 bases and J by 6 bases, and 11 bases separated the two germline ends. This CDR3 is built from 14 residues. The chain's CDR3 is CASSVALTRDTQYF. For the CDR3, the DNA is TGTGCCAGCAGCGTAGCATTAACCCGGGATACGCAGTATTTT. Together with reference TRBV9 and TRBJ2-3, the CDR3 gives the full variable domain: DSGVTQTPKHLITATGQRVTLRCSPRSGDLSVYWYQQSLDQGLQFLIQYYNGEERAKGNILERFSAQQFPDLHSELNLSSLELGDSALYFCASSVALTRDTQYFGPGTRLTVL.

The rearrangement joins TRBV5-1 to TRBJ1-6; D gene uncertain. Germline V gene sequence: CDR1 SGHRS, CDR2 YFSETQ. Trimming cost V 1 base and J 0 bases, with 8 bases left between them. The CDR3 is made up of 16 amino acids. Here the CDR3 DNA reads TGCGCCAGCAGCTTGTCAGGCTTCTCCTATAATTCACCCCTCCACTTT. As protein: CASSLSGFSYNSPLHF.

As to this clone: With a much larger clone just one base away, this may be a read error. This chain links TRBV11-2 with TRBJ2-2, with 11 nucleotides matching TRBD2. Germline V gives CDR1 SGHAT, CDR2 FQNNGV. After removal of 1 base from V and 4 bases from J, the junction contained 2 bases not matched to a gene. CDR3 length equals 16 residues. CDR3 sequence (DNA): TGTGCCAGCAGCTTAGCGCTAGCGGGGGGCACCGGGGAGCTGTTTTTT. This sequence encodes CASSLALAGGTGELFF.

V is TRBV4-1 and J is TRBJ2-2; 7 bases are a match to TRBD2. The J segment lost 0 bases and the V segment lost 4 bases, leaving 2 bases of the junction unmatched. Germline CDR1 is MGHRA and CDR2 is YSYEKL. The CDR3 has 15 residues. Here the CDR3 reads CASSPSGANTGELFF. As DNA, the CDR3 is TGCGCCAGCAGCCCGAGCGGGGCGAACACCGGGGAGCTGTTTTTT.

The V and J genes are TRBV5-1 and TRBJ2-3; tentatively, D is TRBD2 (10 bases). Germline-derived CDR1 and CDR2 are SGHRS and YFSETQ. V lost 3 bases and J 5 bases, leaving 31 bases between the germline ends. This CDR3 has 20 amino acids. The CDR3 nucleotides read TGCGCCAGCAGCTCTGGCGTGGGACAGGGCCTAGCGGGGGCCGGAGATACGCAGTATTTT. Its protein is CASSSGVGQGLAGAGDTQYF.

This chain connects TRBV18 to TRBJ2-3, with a weak D call TRBD2 (7 bases). The germline gives CDR1 KGHSH, CDR2 LQKENI. Trimming shortened V by 1 base and J by 3 bases, and 14 bases separated the two germline ends. The CDR3 has 16 residues. CDR3 coding DNA: TGTGCCAGCTCACCACTCTCGGGGGGCGAAACAGATACGCAGTATTTT. Its protein is CASSPLSGGETDTQYF.

This clone was seen only once. Other nucleotide sequences from this sample produce the same CDR3. The chain uses TRBV5-1 and TRBJ2-2, with no clear D. The CDR3 loop spans 14 amino acids. CDR1 SGHRS and CDR2 YFSETQ come from the germline V gene. V lost 0 bases and J 1 base, leaving 4 bases between the germline ends. The CDR3 DNA is TGCGCCAGCAGCTTGGCAGGGAACACCGGGGAGCTGTTTTTT. It yields the protein CASSLAGNTGELFF.

The chain uses TRBV3-1 (or the pseudogene TRBV3-2) and TRBJ2-1, with TRBD2 identical over 7 bases. V was pared by 1 base and J by 0 bases, with 6 bases of the junction left unmatched. Germline lookup yields CDR1 LGHDT and CDR2 YNNKEL (reference sequence). The CDR3 contains 17 residues. The CDR3 DNA reads TGTGCCAGCAGCCAAGGGAAGCGGGGCCGCTCCTACAATGAGCAGTTCTTC. Translated: CASSQGKRGRSYNEQFF.

The chain employs TRBV28 and TRBJ1-4; D uncertain. Germline CDR1 is MDHEN and CDR2 is SYDVKM. The CDR3 is 16 residues long. The ends were cut back, 5 bases at V and 0 bases at J, with 13 bases in the middle. The CDR3 is CASSGSRESTNEKLFF. The CDR3 nucleotides read TGTGCCAGCAGTGGCTCACGGGAGTCAACTAATGAAAAACTGTTTTTT.

This chain links TRBV7-8 with TRBJ1-1, with D possibly TRBD1 on 6 matching bases. The CDR3 covers 16 residues. CDR1 is SGHVS and CDR2 is FQNEAQ in the germline V gene. Trimming cost V 1 base and J 0 bases, with 12 bases left between them. In DNA, the CDR3 is TGTGCCAGCAGCTTAGGGGCCAGGGGTTTGAACACTGAAGCTTTCTTT. It is translated as CASSLGARGLNTEAFF.

V usage is TRBV3-1 (or the pseudogene TRBV3-2) and J usage is TRBJ2-7; D perhaps matches TRBD1 (6 bases). The CDR3 has 15 residues. Trimming removed 0 bases at V and 3 bases at J, with 12 bases between. Looked up from germline, CDR1 is LGHDT and CDR2 is YNNKEL (reference sequence). CDR3 in DNA: TGTGCCAGCAGCCAAGATTCTACAGGGAACTACGAGCAGTACTTC. Protein product: CASSQDSTGNYEQYF.

This chain connects TRBV29-1 to TRBJ1-2, with 10 bases identical to TRBD1. This CDR3 comprises 14 residues. Losses at the gene ends were 7 bases for V and 5 bases for J; bases not matched to a gene: 10. CDR1 and CDR2 from the germline V gene are SQVTM and ANQGSEA. For the CDR3, the DNA is TGCAGCGCCGGGACAGGGGTGCTTGGATATGGCTACACCTTC. It is translated as CSAGTGVLGYGYTF.